These 26 T cell receptor beta chains share one sample of origin, sequenced in a study of blood T cell repertoires in COVID-19. Measured with immunoSEQ multiplex PCR; TCRdb has only the in-frame clones, and not every one. The sample carries 200,000 to 250,000 clones, more than 75% recorded once. Material: peripheral blood. Receptor source: a human donor in a cohort sampled during active COVID-19.

This chain uses TRBV6-5 with TRBJ2-7; D remains unclear. The CDR3 loop spans 11 amino acids. Trimming removed 5 bases from V and 9 bases from J, with 11 bases in between. Looked up from germline, CDR1 is MNHEY and CDR2 is SVGAGI. The CDR3 DNA reads as TGTGCCAGCAGTAGTACCCGCGGGCAGTACTTC. As protein: CASSSTRGQYF.

This chain joins TRBV24-1 and TRBJ1-2; D might be TRBD1 (5 bases). There are 12 residues in the CDR3. With 8 bases removed from V and 8 bases from J, the gap between germline ends came to 14 bases. Germline V gene data show CDR1 as KGHDR and CDR2 as SFDVKD. The CDR3 nucleotides read TGTGCCACCAATTTGGCAGGGCAAGGCTACACCTTC. Its protein product is CATNLAGQGYTF.

This rearrangement joins TRBV18 to TRBJ1-5; no clear D. The germline V and J ends were trimmed by 1 base and 1 base, with 17 bases remaining between them. The CDR3 spans 18 residues. Germline lookup yields CDR1 KGHSH and CDR2 LQKENI. CDR3 sequence reads: CASSPRSTDRESNQPQHF. CDR3 DNA sequence: TGTGCCAGCTCACCACGGAGCACCGACCGGGAAAGCAATCAGCCCCAGCATTTT.

This clone was counted between two and nine times. The chain is built from TRBV14 and TRBJ1-5; perhaps TRBD1 as D (5 bases). The V and J ends lost 1 base and 4 bases respectively, with 14 bases between them. The CDR3 extends over 16 amino acids. Germline V gene sequence: CDR1 SGHDN, CDR2 FVKESK. The CDR3, as DNA: TGTGCCAGCAGCCAAGGGCCTATCAGGGCAAATCAGCCCCAGCATTTT. This translates into CASSQGPIRANQPQHF.

J is TRBJ2-2 and V is TRBV4-1; TRBD1 aligns across 10 bases. This CDR3 is built from 15 residues. Germline values: CDR1 MGHRA, CDR2 YSYEKL. The J segment lost 5 bases and the V segment lost 4 bases, leaving 4 bases of the junction unmatched. CDR3 in amino acids: CASSRGTGETGELFF. Here the CDR3 DNA reads TGCGCCAGCAGCCGGGGGACAGGGGAAACCGGGGAGCTGTTTTTT.

The chain uses TRBV13 and TRBJ1-4; tentative D call: TRBD1 (6 bases). V lost 5 bases to trimming and J lost 4 bases, with 23 bases between them. CDR3 length equals 18 residues. Germline V lookup: CDR1 PRHDT, CDR2 FYEKMQ (reference sequence). CDR3 sequence reads: CASSKRHVGQSLNEKLFF. The CDR3 DNA follows: TGTGCCAGCAGCAAGCGGCACGTCGGACAGTCCCTTAATGAAAAACTGTTTTTT.

The chain links TRBV6-2 or TRBV6-3 to TRBJ1-2, with no clear D. This CDR3 is 15 amino acids long. V lost 6 bases to trimming and J lost 0 bases, with 14 bases between them. Germline CDR1 and CDR2: MNHEY and SVGEGT. The CDR3 DNA is TGTGCCAGCAGCTCCTCGGGAGGCGCTAACTATGGCTACACCTTC. Protein sequence: CASSSSGGANYGYTF.

The sample holds one count of this clone. The chain recombines TRBV5-1 with TRBJ2-3; D remains ambiguous. Germline CDR1 reads SGHRS; CDR2 reads YFSETQ. V lost 0 bases, J lost 0 bases, and 11 bases lay in between. This CDR3 has 16 residues. DNA of the CDR3: TGCGCCAGCAGCTTGGACGCGGCTACTAGCACAGATACGCAGTATTTT. Translating it yields CASSLDAATSTDTQYF.

The chain couples TRBV3-1 (or the pseudogene TRBV3-2) to TRBJ2-1, with D perhaps matching TRBD2 (6 bases). Trimming pared 0 bases from V and 3 bases from J, leaving 18 bases between. Per germline, CDR1 LGHDT and CDR2 YNNKEL (reference sequence). CDR3 length equals 18 residues. CDR3 residues: CASSQDLWLRRGYNEQFF. CDR3 sequence (DNA): TGTGCCAGCAGCCAAGATCTTTGGTTAAGGCGGGGCTACAATGAGCAGTTCTTC.

The gene calls are TRBV28 and TRBJ1-1; possible D gene TRBD1, 5 bases. Germline-derived CDR1 and CDR2 are MDHEN and SYDVKM. CDR3 length: 14 amino acids. V was cut by 6 bases and J by 1 base, with 12 bases left in between. CDR3 region: CASSPDTSNTEAFF. CDR3 in DNA: TGTGCCAGCAGCCCGGACACCTCGAACACTGAAGCTTTCTTT.

The chain uses TRBV3-1 (or the pseudogene TRBV3-2) and TRBJ1-1; 9 bases line up with TRBD1. The germline V gene encodes CDR1 LGHDT and CDR2 YNNKEL (reference sequence). V lost 4 bases, J lost 5 bases, and 8 bases stayed unmatched. This CDR3 has 15 residues. The CDR3 sequence: CASSRPGQGNTEAFF. CDR3 bases: TGTGCCAGCAGCCGCCCGGGACAGGGAAATACTGAAGCTTTCTTT.

The chain has TRBV3-1 (or the pseudogene TRBV3-2) and TRBJ1-1; D perhaps matches TRBD1 (5 bases). Per germline, CDR1 LGHDT and CDR2 YNNKEL (reference sequence). The CDR3 is made up of 13 amino acids. Trimming removed 2 bases at V and 10 bases at J, with 14 bases between. The CDR3 sequence is CASSQSRSGPAFF. The DNA for the CDR3 is TGTGCCAGCAGCCAAAGTCGGTCAGGGCCAGCTTTCTTT.

This sequence joins TRBV9 and TRBJ2-3; TRBD2 matches 10 bases. Per the germline V gene, CDR1 is SGDLS and CDR2 is YYNGEE. CDR3 length equals 14 residues. Trimming removed 4 bases from V and 3 bases from J; junction bases left unmatched: 2. The DNA of the CDR3 is TGTGCCAGCAGCATACTAGCGGGGACAGATACGCAGTATTTT. The encoded protein is CASSILAGTDTQYF.

This rearrangement joins TRBV7-8 to TRBJ2-5; no reliable D call. The CDR3 is 13 amino acids. Germline V gene data show CDR1 as SGHVS and CDR2 as FQNEAQ. The V gene lost 1 base and the J gene lost 5 bases, with 8 bases spanning the gap. CDR3 region: CASSLDFWETQYF. The DNA for the CDR3 is TGTGCCAGCAGCTTAGACTTTTGGGAGACCCAGTACTTC.

J is TRBJ1-4 and V is TRBV2; 7 bases map to TRBD1. Germline CDR1 reads SNHLY; CDR2 reads FYNNEI. The trim removed 2 bases at V and 5 bases at J, leaving 2 bases unmatched. The CDR3 is 14 residues long. The CDR3 sequence is CASSETGVNEKLFF. In DNA, the CDR3 is TGTGCCAGCAGTGAAACAGGGGTGAATGAAAAACTGTTTTTT.

CDR3 DNA: TGTGCCAGCAGTGAATCGCAGGACTCGATCTACGAGCAGTACTTC. Translated, it gives CASSESQDSIYEQYF. The chain couples TRBV2 to TRBJ2-7; D possibly corresponds to TRBD2 (5 bases). Germline lookup yields CDR1 SNHLY and CDR2 FYNNEI. The CDR3 is 15 residues long. V gave up 2 bases and J gave up 3 bases, with 14 bases separating them.

J is TRBJ2-7 and V is TRBV6-6, with D possibly being TRBD2 (6 bases). Germline lookup yields CDR1 MNHNY and CDR2 SVGAGI (reference sequence). The CDR3 loop spans 14 amino acids. Deletions cut 6 bases from V and 2 bases from J, with 14 bases between. The CDR3 nucleotides read TGTGCCAGCAGGTGGAGGGCAGAGACCTACGAGCAGTACTTC. Amino acid sequence: CASRWRAETYEQYF.

CDR3 nucleotides: TGTGCCAGCAGTTCTAATCCAGGGGGCGACACCGGGGAGCTGTTTTTT. Protein: CASSSNPGGDTGELFF. The rearrangement uses TRBV9 and TRBJ2-2; 8 positions agree with TRBD1. Trimming removed 5 bases from V and 3 bases from J; junction bases left unmatched: 9. Germline V lookup: CDR1 SGDLS, CDR2 YYNGEE. The CDR3 runs 16 residues. The whole variable domain, filled in from reference TRBV9 and TRBJ2-2, reads DSGVTQTPKHLITATGQRVTLRCSPRSGDLSVYWYQQSLDQGLQFLIQYYNGEERAKGNILERFSAQQFPDLHSELNLSSLELGDSALYFCASSSNPGGDTGELFFGEGSRLTVL.

The rearrangement uses TRBV7-2 and TRBJ2-2; D might be TRBD2 (5 bases). Germline CDR1 reads SGHTA; CDR2 reads FQGNSA. V lost 5 bases to trimming and J lost 5 bases, with 15 bases between them. The CDR3 contains 15 residues. The CDR3 sequence: CASSPRPPGTGELFF. The DNA of the CDR3 is TGTGCCAGCAGCCCTAGACCACCGGGGACCGGGGAGCTGTTTTTT.

The V call is TRBV19, the J call TRBJ2-5; 9 bases agree with TRBD1. With V trimmed by 7 bases and J by 1 base, 4 bases remained unmatched. The length of the CDR3 is 14 residues. Per the germline V gene, CDR1 is LNHDA and CDR2 is SQIVND (reference sequence). DNA of the CDR3: TGTGCCAGTAACAGGGGGCAGCCCCAAGAGACCCAGTACTTC. It specifies CASNRGQPQETQYF. The entire variable domain, with the rest obtained from reference TRBV19 and TRBJ2-5, is as follows: DGGITQSPKYLFRKEGQNVTLSCEQNLNHDAMYWYRQDPGQGLRLIYYSQIVNDFQKGDIAEGYSVSREKKESFPLTVTSAQKNPTAFYLCASNRGQPQETQYFGPGTRLLVL.

The chain couples TRBV13 to TRBJ2-5, with 14 bases matching TRBD2. The CDR3 loop spans 16 amino acids. Germline CDR1 is PRHDT and CDR2 is FYEKMQ (reference sequence). V gave up 3 bases and J gave up 5 bases; unmatched junction bases: 5. CDR3 sequence: CASSLGLAGEGETQYF. The CDR3 DNA reads as TGTGCCAGCAGCTTGGGACTAGCGGGAGAGGGGGAGACCCAGTACTTC.

This clone was picked up one time. The chain uses TRBV19 and TRBJ1-2, with 8 bases fitting TRBD1. J was trimmed by 7 bases and V by 5 bases; bases with no gene match: 9. CDR3 size: 14 residues. From germline, CDR1 is LNHDA and CDR2 SQIVND (reference sequence). The CDR3 protein is CASSFGGTGGGYTF. The CDR3 DNA sequence: TGTGCCAGTAGTTTCGGTGGCACAGGGGGTGGCTACACCTTC.

The J gene is TRBJ2-2, the V gene TRBV21-1; no DNA check was done on the table's D call, TRBD1. TRBV21-1 is a known pseudogene. The CDR3 is 17 residues long. CDR3 DNA sequence: TGTGCCAGCCGGTTCAACAGGGGGCATAAGGTCACCGGGGAGCTGTTTTTT. Its translation: CASRFNRGHKVTGELFF.

V usage is TRBV5-1 and J usage is TRBJ1-4; D is possibly TRBD1 (6 bases). This CDR3 is 14 amino acids long. The germline V gene has CDR1 SGHRS and CDR2 YFSETQ. V lost 6 bases to trimming and J lost 3 bases, with 12 bases between them. The CDR3: CASTLQGSNEKLFF. The CDR3, as DNA: TGCGCCAGCACCCTACAGGGTTCTAATGAAAAACTGTTTTTT.

This clone was found once. The chain uses TRBV2 and TRBJ1-2; 10 bases align to TRBD1. Germline trimming cut 8 bases from V and 0 bases from J; bases unmatched to any gene: 6. This CDR3 is built from 15 residues. CDR1 and CDR2 (germline): SNHLY, FYNNEI. As DNA, the CDR3 is TGTGCCAGCCGGGAGACAGGGGGCTCTAACTATGGCTACACCTTC. Protein product: CASRETGGSNYGYTF.

V is TRBV19 and J is TRBJ1-5; weak D call: TRBD1 (5 bases). The germline gives CDR1 LNHDA, CDR2 SQIVND (reference sequence). This CDR3 is 15 amino acids long. The V end lost 6 bases, the J end lost 2 bases, and 14 bases lay between the germline ends. As DNA, the CDR3 is TGTGCCAGTAGGCCTGGGGGGGAGGGCAATCAGCCCCAGCATTTT. It specifies CASRPGGEGNQPQHF.